This T cell receptor (beta chain) was retrieved from a study of CXCR3-negative and CXCR3-positive naive CD8 T cells. About the research overall: Each library gave roughly 1.5 +/- 0.3 million of approximately 130 million TRB reads.

In the case of this clonotype: What it binds is not known.

General study points: In both naive subsets diversity was comparably high, whereas memory CD8+ cells showed much lower diversity. Comparison of naive cells showed more hydrophobic TRB CDR3s in CXCR3-positive than in CXCR3-negative naive cells.

Preparation of TRB cDNA libraries relied on 5' RACE carrying UMI labels. TCRdb re-analyzed the 5' RACE reads; it lists each CDR3 protein once, without DNA. This sample lists more than 80,000 distinct CDR3 sequences; its ten largest clones have 0.35% to 0.4%. This CDR3 comprises 14 residues. The germline V gene encodes CDR1 SGHVS and CDR2 FNYEAQ. In triplicate, each CD8+ T cell subset was sorted at fewer than 350,000 cells per replicate. Naive cells were sorted as CD45RO-, CCR7+, CD27+ and CD95-. This chain connects TRBV7-6 to TRBJ1-1. What was sequenced was naive CXCR3+ CD8+ T cells from blood. Regarding subset: CD45RO-CCR7+CD27+CD95- naive CD8+ T cells expressing CXCR3 (TNR3+). This sequence originates from a human donor in good health. Some clones in this sample may be carry-over from other donors' samples. CDR3 sequence reads: CASSLGIVNTEAFF.